This T cell receptor (beta chain) was observed in a study of T cell clones after liver transplantation (dated by TCRdb to the late 2010s). Study-wide context: The samples were obtained from ITN030ST, a randomized trial that attempted immunosuppression withdrawal within 2 years after liver transplantation. Donor-reactive T cell clones were identified using TCRbeta sequencing after a pre-transplant mixed lymphocyte reaction and were then followed in post-transplant blood. As an antigen-independent comparator for donor-reactive sequences, third party-reactive TCRbeta sequences were also identified from pre-transplant MLRs. Of the eight recipients, a few were HCV-positive, while the remaining recipients had been transplanted for non-autoimmune, non-viral indications. Until randomization at 12-24 months post-transplant, subjects were given standard immunosuppression, with no induction therapy. Tolerance was defined as complete immunosuppression withdrawal for at least one year with no rise in liver enzymes beyond twice the upper limit of normal. Blood samples were collected pre-transplant, pre-randomization before withdrawal, and post-randomization after either complete withdrawal or failed withdrawal. A cohort of 8 liver transplant recipients was studied, of whom 3 were classified as tolerant and 5 as non-tolerant. Study-wide findings and limitations: Once repertoire turnover was taken into account, donor-reactive detection showed a significant reduction for CD4 in 7 of 8 subjects and for CD8 in 8 of 8. Because of small, heterogeneous patient numbers and non-standardized post-transplant time points, the conclusions were only preliminary. In two subjects, low numbers of available donor cells limited the measurable donor-reactive repertoire. In most of the 8 subjects, regardless of tolerance or HCV status, circulating donor-reactive CD4 TCRbeta sequences dropped significantly post-transplant. Since no allograft tissue specimens were available, donor-reactive T cells may have migrated into the graft instead of being deleted. A greater decline was seen for donor-reactive sequences than for third party-reactive sequences, suggesting partial antigen-specific deletion unrelated to withdrawal success.

CDR1 and CDR2 are read off the germline V gene as SGHTA and FQGNSA. Inclusive of the bounding cysteine and phenylalanine, the CDR3 is 15 residues long. The read is trimmed to its CDR3 DNA, 45 bases read in frame from base 1. Deletion took 1 base off V and 4 bases off J, with a span of 11 bases between the germline ends. Unstimulated PBMCs, after thawing, were stained for CD3, CD4 and CD8 and then FACS-sorted into CD3+CD4+ and CD3+CD8+ populations. All 8 studied subjects were randomized to withdrawal of immunosuppression. Genomic DNA was isolated with the Qiagen DNeasy Blood and Tissue Kit. Frozen genomic DNA underwent high-throughput TCRbeta CDR3 sequencing by immunoSEQ, including PCR amplification, mapping, bias correction and internal controls. Turning to the authors' computational methods: Only productive rearrangements were retained, and each unique TCRbeta sequence was defined by its CDR3 nucleotide sequence together with its V and J gene. A sequence counted as donor-reactive only if the sequence showed at least 5-fold expansion in CFSE-low cells compared with unstimulated pre-transplant cells and had a frequency of at least 0.01%. To ensure at least 90% detection power, minimum frequency thresholds were set for each subject based on that subject's lowest-template unstimulated sample. Jensen-Shannon divergence between the top 1000 TCRbeta sequences post- versus pre-transplant served as the measure of repertoire turnover. Two-sided Fisher's exact tests were used to test for changes in how often donor-reactive sequences were detected. TCRdb provides this immuneACCESS table in a form limited to in-frame rearrangements. Some clones are lacking; in checked studies, under half of them reflect an unresolved V gene, and why the rest are absent is not known. V, J and clone size derive from that table, while D and trimming were established from the DNA sequence. The sample contains tens of thousands of clones, 70% to 90% of them found a single time. The ten largest clones represent less than 3% of the sample.

Remarks on this clone: This receptor's antigen is unknown. No quality values exist for individual bases; no much larger clone is one base distant.

The clonotype originates from a human patient who received a liver transplant. After a transplant, the graft donor may have provided part of the T cells. Material: CD4+ T cells from blood, obtained at the 22-month timepoint. This chain is built from TRBV7-2 and TRBJ1-3; perhaps TRBD1 is the D gene, with 6 bases matching. This receptor has the CDR3 CASSLVGGPGNTIYF. The DNA sequence follows: TGTGCCAGCAGCTTAGTAGGGGGACCCGGAAACACCATATATTTT.